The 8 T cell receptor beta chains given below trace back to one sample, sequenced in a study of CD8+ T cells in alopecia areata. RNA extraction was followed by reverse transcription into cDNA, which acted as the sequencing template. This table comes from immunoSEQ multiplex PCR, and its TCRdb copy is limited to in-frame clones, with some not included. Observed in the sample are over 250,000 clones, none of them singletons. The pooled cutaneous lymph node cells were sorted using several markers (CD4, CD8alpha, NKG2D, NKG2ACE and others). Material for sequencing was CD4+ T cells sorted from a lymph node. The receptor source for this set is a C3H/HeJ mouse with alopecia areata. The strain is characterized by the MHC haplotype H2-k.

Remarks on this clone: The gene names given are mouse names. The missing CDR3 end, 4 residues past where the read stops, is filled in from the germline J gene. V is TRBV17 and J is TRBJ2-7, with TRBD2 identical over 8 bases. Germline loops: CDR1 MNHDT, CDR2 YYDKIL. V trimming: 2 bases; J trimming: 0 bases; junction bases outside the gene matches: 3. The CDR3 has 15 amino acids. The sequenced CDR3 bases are TGTGCTAGCAGTAGACCCTGGGGGGACTCCTAT. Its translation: CASSRPWGDSY. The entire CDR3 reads CASSRPWGDSYEQYF.

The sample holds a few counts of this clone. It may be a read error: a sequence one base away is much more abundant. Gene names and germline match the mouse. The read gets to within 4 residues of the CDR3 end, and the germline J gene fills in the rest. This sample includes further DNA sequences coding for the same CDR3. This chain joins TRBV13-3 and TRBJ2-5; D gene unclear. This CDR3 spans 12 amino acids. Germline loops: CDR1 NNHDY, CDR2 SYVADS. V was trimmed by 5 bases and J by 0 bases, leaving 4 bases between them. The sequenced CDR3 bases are TGTGCCAGCAGCCTTAACCAAGAC. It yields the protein CASSLNQD. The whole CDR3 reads CASSLNQDTQYF.

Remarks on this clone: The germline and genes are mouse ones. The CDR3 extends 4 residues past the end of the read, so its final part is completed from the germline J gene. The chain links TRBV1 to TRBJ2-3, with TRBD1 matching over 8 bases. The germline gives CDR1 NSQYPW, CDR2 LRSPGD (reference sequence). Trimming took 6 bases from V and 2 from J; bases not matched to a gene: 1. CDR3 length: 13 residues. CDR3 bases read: TGCACCTGCAGGGACAGGGTTGCAGAA. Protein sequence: CTCRDRVAE. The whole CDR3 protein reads CTCRDRVAETLYF.

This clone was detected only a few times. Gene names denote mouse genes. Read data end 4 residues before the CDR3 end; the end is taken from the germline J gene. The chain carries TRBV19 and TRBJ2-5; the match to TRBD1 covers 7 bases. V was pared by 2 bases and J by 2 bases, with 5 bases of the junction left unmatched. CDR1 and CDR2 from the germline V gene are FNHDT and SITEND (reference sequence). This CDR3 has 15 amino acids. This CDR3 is CASSIPGQIQDTQYF. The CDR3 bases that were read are TGTGCCAGCAGTATTCCGGGACAGATCCAAGAC.

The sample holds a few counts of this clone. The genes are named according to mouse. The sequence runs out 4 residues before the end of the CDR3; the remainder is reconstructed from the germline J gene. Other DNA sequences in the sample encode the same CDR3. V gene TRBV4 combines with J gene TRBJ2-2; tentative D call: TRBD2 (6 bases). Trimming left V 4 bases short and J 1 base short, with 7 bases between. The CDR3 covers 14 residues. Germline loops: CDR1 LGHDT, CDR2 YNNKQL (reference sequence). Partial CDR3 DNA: TGTGCCAGCAGCTCGACTGGAAACACCGGG. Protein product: CASSSTGNTG. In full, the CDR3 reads CASSSTGNTGQLYF.

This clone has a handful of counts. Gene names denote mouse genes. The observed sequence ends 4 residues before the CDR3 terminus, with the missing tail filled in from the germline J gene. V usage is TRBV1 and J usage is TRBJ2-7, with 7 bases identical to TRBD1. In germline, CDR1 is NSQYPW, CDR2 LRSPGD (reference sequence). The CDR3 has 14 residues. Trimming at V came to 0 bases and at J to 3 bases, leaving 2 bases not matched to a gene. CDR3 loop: CTCSAERDSYEQYF. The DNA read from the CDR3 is TGCACCTGCAGTGCAGAACGGGACAGCTAT.

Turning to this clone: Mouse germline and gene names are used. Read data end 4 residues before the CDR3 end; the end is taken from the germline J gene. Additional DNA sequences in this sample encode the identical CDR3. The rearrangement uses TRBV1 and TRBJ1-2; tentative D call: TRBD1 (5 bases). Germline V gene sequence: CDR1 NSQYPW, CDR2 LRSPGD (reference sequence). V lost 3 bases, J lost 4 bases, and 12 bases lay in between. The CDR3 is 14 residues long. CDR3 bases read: TGCACCTGCAGTGCGCAGGGTGGGGGCTCC. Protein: CTCSAQGGGS. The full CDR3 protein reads CTCSAQGGGSDYTF.

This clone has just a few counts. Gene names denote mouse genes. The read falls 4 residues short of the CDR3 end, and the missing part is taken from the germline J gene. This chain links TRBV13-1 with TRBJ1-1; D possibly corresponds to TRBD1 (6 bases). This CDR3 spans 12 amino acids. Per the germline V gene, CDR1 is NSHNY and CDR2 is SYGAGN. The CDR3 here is CASSSGTPEVFF. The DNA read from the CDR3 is TGTGCCAGCAGTTCCGGGACACCA.